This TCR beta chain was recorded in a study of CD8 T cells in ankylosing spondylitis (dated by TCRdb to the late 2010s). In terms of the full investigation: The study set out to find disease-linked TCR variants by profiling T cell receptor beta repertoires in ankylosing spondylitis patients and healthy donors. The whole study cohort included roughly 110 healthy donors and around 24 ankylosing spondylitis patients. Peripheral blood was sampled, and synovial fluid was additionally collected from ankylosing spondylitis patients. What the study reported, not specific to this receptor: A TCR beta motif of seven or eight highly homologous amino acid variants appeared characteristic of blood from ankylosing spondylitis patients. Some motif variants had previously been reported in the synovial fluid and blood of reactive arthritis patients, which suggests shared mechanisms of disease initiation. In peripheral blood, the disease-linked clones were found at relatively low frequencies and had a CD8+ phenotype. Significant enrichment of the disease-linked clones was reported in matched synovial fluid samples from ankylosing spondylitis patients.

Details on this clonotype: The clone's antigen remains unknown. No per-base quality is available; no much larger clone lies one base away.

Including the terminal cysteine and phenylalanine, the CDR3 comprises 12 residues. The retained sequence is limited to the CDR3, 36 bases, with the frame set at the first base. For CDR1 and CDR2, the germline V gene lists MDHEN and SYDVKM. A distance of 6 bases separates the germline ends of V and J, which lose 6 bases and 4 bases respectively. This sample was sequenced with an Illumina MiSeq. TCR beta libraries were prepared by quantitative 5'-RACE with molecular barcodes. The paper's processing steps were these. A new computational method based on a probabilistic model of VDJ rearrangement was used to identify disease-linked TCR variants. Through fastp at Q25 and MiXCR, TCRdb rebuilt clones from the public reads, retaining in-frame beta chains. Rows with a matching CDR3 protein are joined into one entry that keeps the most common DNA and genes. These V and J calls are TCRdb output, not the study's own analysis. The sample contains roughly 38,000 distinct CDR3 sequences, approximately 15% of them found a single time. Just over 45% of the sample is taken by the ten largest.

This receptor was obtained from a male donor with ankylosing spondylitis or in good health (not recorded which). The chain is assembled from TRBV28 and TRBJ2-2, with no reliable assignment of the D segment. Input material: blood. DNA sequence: TGTGCCAGCAGAGCAGGCACCGGGGAGCTGTTTTTT. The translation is CASRAGTGELFF.